A single sample is the source of the 28 T cell receptor beta chains below, sequenced in a study of blood T cell repertoires in COVID-19. Libraries were prepared by immunoSEQ multiplex PCR; TCRdb keeps only in-frame clonotypes and omits some of them. This table has roughly 260,000 clones, roughly 86% appearing once. Sequenced input: peripheral blood. The source is a man aged 35-49 years who had recovered from COVID-19.

J is TRBJ2-2 and V is TRBV7-3; 9 bases are shared with TRBD1. This CDR3 comprises 17 residues. Per the germline V gene, CDR1 is SGHTA and CDR2 is FQGTGA. J lost 6 bases, V lost 1 base, and 9 bases had no gene match. For the CDR3, the DNA is TGTGCCAGCAGCTTAAACACAGGGGGCGCGAGAGCCGGGGAGCTGTTTTTT. Translated: CASSLNTGGARAGELFF.

CDR3 in amino acids: CASSSSQGSRYGYTF. CDR3 bases: TGTGCCAGCAGTTCAAGCCAGGGTTCACGCTATGGCTACACCTTC. The rearrangement uses TRBV7-3 and TRBJ1-2, with a possible D match to TRBD1 (5 bases). In germline, CDR1 is SGHTA, CDR2 FQGTGA. Trimming pared 6 bases from V and 4 bases from J, leaving 18 bases between. This CDR3 region has 15 residues.

This chain connects TRBV12-3 or TRBV12-4 to TRBJ1-2; the D gene is possibly TRBD1 (6 bases). This CDR3 is 13 amino acids long. V dropped 4 bases and J dropped 5 bases, with 11 bases sitting between them. The CDR3 spells CASSSGGLYGYTF. The CDR3 DNA reads TGTGCCAGCAGTTCCGGGGGGCTTTATGGCTACACCTTC.

This chain connects TRBV9 to TRBJ2-1, with TRBD2 as a possible D gene (6 bases). Deletions cut 0 bases from V and 0 bases from J, with 19 bases between. The CDR3 has 19 residues. Per the germline V gene, CDR1 is SGDLS and CDR2 is YYNGEE. CDR3 residues: CASSVGPAGRGSSYNEQFF. CDR3 nucleotide sequence: TGTGCCAGCAGCGTAGGACCTGCCGGGAGAGGGAGCTCCTACAATGAGCAGTTCTTC.

The chain combines TRBV12-3 or TRBV12-4 with TRBJ2-3; unclear D gene. The CDR3 runs to 12 residues. Trimming stripped 8 bases from V and 4 bases from J, with 10 bases between. The CDR3 sequence: CASGFGADTQYF. The DNA for the CDR3 is TGTGCCAGCGGATTCGGAGCAGATACGCAGTATTTT.

The chain has TRBV6-2 or TRBV6-3 and TRBJ2-5; a weak D match, TRBD1 (5 bases). CDR1 is MNHEY and CDR2 is SVGEGT in the germline V gene. Deletions cut 6 bases from V and 2 bases from J, with 16 bases between. This CDR3 has 15 residues. CDR3 in amino acids: CASSNPETEQETQYF. The CDR3 nucleotides are TGTGCCAGCAGCAACCCCGAGACAGAACAAGAGACCCAGTACTTC.

V gene TRBV19 combines with J gene TRBJ2-7; 7 nucleotides align to TRBD1. The V gene's germline CDR1 is LNHDA and CDR2 SQIVND (reference sequence). J was trimmed by 1 base and V by 2 bases; bases with no gene match: 5. The CDR3 is 15 residues long. CDR3 protein: CASSISRDSSYEQYF. CDR3 DNA sequence: TGTGCCAGTAGTATATCCCGGGACAGTTCCTACGAGCAGTACTTC.

Turning to this clone: This same CDR3 is encoded by further DNA sequences in the sample. The chain joins TRBV9 to TRBJ2-1; possibly TRBD2 for D (6 bases). V was shortened by 0 bases and J by 4 bases, with 11 bases between the two germline ends. Germline loops: CDR1 SGDLS, CDR2 YYNGEE. This CDR3 has 15 residues. The CDR3 DNA is TGTGCCAGCAGCGTAGACTCGGGGGTTTACAATGAGCAGTTCTTC. Protein: CASSVDSGVYNEQFF.

V is TRBV7-2 and J is TRBJ2-3; 12 nucleotides match TRBD2. V shed 5 bases, J shed 10 bases, and the junction held 7 bases outside the gene matches. The CDR3 is 14 residues long. Germline CDR1 is SGHTA and CDR2 is FQGNSA. The CDR3 region has the DNA TGTGCCAGCAGCGTCCTAGCGGGGGGGCTTTCGCAGTATTTT. It codes for CASSVLAGGLSQYF.

This sequence joins TRBV2 and TRBJ2-5, with 8 bases fitting TRBD1. Germline V lookup: CDR1 SNHLY, CDR2 FYNNEI. The CDR3 has 13 residues. V dropped 4 bases and J dropped 4; count of bases not matched to a gene: 2. DNA for the CDR3: TGTGCCAGCAGTGGGACAGGGACAGAGACCCAGTACTTC. Protein sequence: CASSGTGTETQYF.

This chain links TRBV7-2 with TRBJ2-3; possibly TRBD2 for D (5 bases). This CDR3 region has 14 residues. V lost 5 bases, J lost 7 bases, and 16 bases lay in between. From germline, CDR1 is SGHTA and CDR2 FQGNSA. The CDR3 region has the DNA TGTGCCAGCAGCCCAAGCCTAGCCGGATATACGCAGTATTTT. It specifies CASSPSLAGYTQYF.

The chain is built from TRBV7-9 and TRBJ1-1; D is perhaps TRBD1 (6 bases). The length of the CDR3 is 15 residues. Germline CDR1 SEHNR, CDR2 FQNEAQ (reference sequence). V was pared by 5 bases and J by 1 base, with 14 bases between. CDR3 DNA: TGTGCCAGCAGCGTGCAACAGGGACAGAACACTGAAGCTTTCTTT. This translates into CASSVQQGQNTEAFF.

This chain connects TRBV5-1 to TRBJ1-1; D remains unclear. This CDR3 has 14 amino acids. In germline, CDR1 is SGHRS, CDR2 YFSETQ. The ends were cut back, 1 base at V and 3 bases at J, with 10 bases in the middle. The CDR3 nucleotides are TGCGCCAGCAGCTTGCATGTCGGGGACACTGAAGCTTTCTTT. This translates into CASSLHVGDTEAFF. The variable domain in full, with the rest retrieved from reference TRBV5-1 and TRBJ1-1, is KAGVTQTPRYLIKTRGQQVTLSCSPISGHRSVSWYQQTPGQGLQFLFEYFSETQRNKGNFPGRFSGRQFSNSRSEMNVSTLELGDSALYLCASSLHVGDTEAFFGQGTRLTVV.

This chain joins TRBV27 and TRBJ2-7; TRBD1 matches at 12 bases. The CDR3 extends over 15 amino acids. V lost 5 bases and J lost 11; bases outside the gene matches: 13. In germline, CDR1 is MNHEY, CDR2 SMNVEV (reference sequence). CDR3 DNA: TGTGCCAGCAGTCGAGATCCGGGACAGGGGGCTCGGAAGTACTTC. It specifies CASSRDPGQGARKYF.

This clone was seen a single time. This rearrangement joins TRBV6-5 to TRBJ2-1, with D possibly TRBD2 on 5 matching bases. The germline gives CDR1 MNHEY, CDR2 SVGAGI. The CDR3 totals 15 residues. Deletions cut 2 bases from V and 7 bases from J, with 15 bases between. For the CDR3, the DNA is TGTGCCAGCAGTTACGGTCTAGGACTTGGGAATGAGCAGTTCTTC. It translates to CASSYGLGLGNEQFF.

This rearrangement joins TRBV12-3 or TRBV12-4 to TRBJ2-1, with D possibly being TRBD2 (6 bases). This CDR3 region has 12 residues. The V end lost 5 bases, the J end lost 9 bases, and 11 bases lay between the germline ends. The CDR3 DNA follows: TGTGCCAGCAGTCCATTCGGGAGTGAGCAGTTCTTC. It codes for CASSPFGSEQFF.

The rearrangement links TRBV5-6 to TRBJ1-1; D possibly corresponds to TRBD1 (5 bases). Germline values: CDR1 SGHDT, CDR2 YYEEEE. Trimming left V 3 bases short and J 0 bases short, with 15 bases between. The CDR3 loop spans 16 amino acids. In DNA, the CDR3 is TGTGCCAGCAGCTACCTTGACAGTCCGGTGAACACTGAAGCTTTCTTT. Its translation: CASSYLDSPVNTEAFF.

This clone was found once. The chain employs TRBV24-1 and TRBJ1-5; possibly TRBD1 for D (6 bases). With 6 bases removed from V and 2 bases from J, the gap between germline ends came to 7 bases. Germline loops: CDR1 KGHDR, CDR2 SFDVKD. The CDR3 runs 13 residues. As DNA, the CDR3 is TGTGCCACCAGTCCAGGGGGCAATCAGCCCCAGCATTTT. The encoded protein is CATSPGGNQPQHF.

The J gene is TRBJ2-3, the V gene TRBV4-3; 9 nucleotides line up with TRBD2. With V trimmed by 1 base and J by 3 bases, 2 bases remained unmatched. The CDR3 totals 15 residues. Germline assignment: CDR1 LGHNA and CDR2 YSLEER. The CDR3 DNA follows: TGCGCCAGCAGCCAAGGGACTAGCGTGACAGATACGCAGTATTTT. This sequence encodes CASSQGTSVTDTQYF.

This clone turned up a few times. This rearrangement joins TRBV5-6 to TRBJ2-3; D is possibly TRBD1 (6 bases). CDR3 length equals 16 residues. Germline assignment: CDR1 SGHDT and CDR2 YYEEEE. Trimming left V 2 bases short and J 2 bases short, with 15 bases between. The CDR3 spells CASSFIWTVYTDTQYF. The CDR3 DNA reads TGTGCCAGCAGCTTTATATGGACAGTCTACACAGATACGCAGTATTTT.

The chain combines TRBV30 with TRBJ1-6; D gene unclear. Trimming took off 5 bases at V and 9 bases at J, with 17 bases between the two ends. The germline V gene encodes CDR1 GTSNPN and CDR2 SVGIG (reference sequence). The CDR3 covers 14 residues. CDR3 in DNA: TGTGCCTGGGCAAGTTGGGCGGAGGGTTCACCCCTCCACTTT. It translates to CAWASWAEGSPLHF.

The chain has TRBV2 and TRBJ2-1; TRBD2 might be the D (6 bases). Germline CDR1 SNHLY, CDR2 FYNNEI. This CDR3 has 14 amino acids. Trimming stripped 5 bases from V and 12 bases from J, with 20 bases between. CDR3 amino acids: CASSPGLPAIGQFF. The CDR3 nucleotides read TGTGCCAGCAGTCCGGGACTGCCCGCGATAGGGCAGTTCTTC.

The chain uses TRBV6-2 or TRBV6-3 and TRBJ2-5; 12 bases fit TRBD2. Germline loops: CDR1 MNHEY, CDR2 SVGEGT. V lost 5 bases to trimming and J lost 4 bases; unmatched junction nucleotides: 5. The CDR3 spans 15 residues. The CDR3 bases are TGTGCCAGCAGTGCCGGACTAGCGGGAAGAGAGACCCAGTACTTC. It is translated as CASSAGLAGRETQYF.

The chain employs TRBV3-1 (or the pseudogene TRBV3-2) and TRBJ2-5, with a tentative D call TRBD2 (5 bases). Trimming stripped 0 bases from V and 4 bases from J, with 12 bases between. This CDR3 has 15 amino acids. From germline, CDR1 is LGHDT and CDR2 YNNKEL (reference sequence). CDR3 nucleotides: TGTGCCAGCAGCCAAGAAAGGGAGTCGGGAGAGACCCAGTACTTC. Protein: CASSQERESGETQYF.

V and J are TRBV29-1 and TRBJ2-7; D is perhaps TRBD2 (7 bases). Deletions cut 0 bases from V and 3 bases from J, with 21 bases between. The germline V gene has CDR1 SQVTM and CDR2 ANQGSEA. This CDR3 is built from 17 residues. For the CDR3, the DNA is TGCAGCGTTGAAGAGAACTCCAGGGAAAGGGGGGGCTACGAGCAGTACTTC. Residues: CSVEENSRERGGYEQYF.

The chain carries TRBV5-1 and TRBJ1-2; possibly TRBD1 for D (5 bases). V shed 5 bases and J shed 8 bases, with 25 bases lying between them. Germline CDR1 and CDR2: SGHRS and YFSETQ. This CDR3 is built from 16 residues. DNA of the CDR3: TGCGCCAGCAGGTACCCGAGGGGAGGGCAGCTGCAGGGCTACACCTTC. Protein product: CASRYPRGGQLQGYTF.

This sequence joins TRBV24-1 and TRBJ1-1; TRBD1 matches 7 bases. J was trimmed by 0 bases and V by 3 bases; bases with no gene match: 3. The length of the CDR3 is 15 residues. The germline gives CDR1 KGHDR, CDR2 SFDVKD. The CDR3 region has the DNA TGTGCCACCAGTGATGACAGGGTTATGAACACTGAAGCTTTCTTT. This sequence encodes CATSDDRVMNTEAFF.

The V call is TRBV3-1 (or the pseudogene TRBV3-2), the J call TRBJ1-6, with a possible D match to TRBD1 (6 bases). The CDR3 runs 15 residues. Germline CDR1 and CDR2: LGHDT and YNNKEL (reference sequence). Trimming cost V 3 bases and J 6 bases, with 12 bases left between them. The DNA of the CDR3 is TGTGCCAGCAGCCATTGGGACATTTCTAATTCACCCCTCCACTTT. Translated, it gives CASSHWDISNSPLHF.